The 8 T cell receptor beta chains reported below all come from one sample, sequenced in a study of blood T cell repertoires in COVID-19. The protocol was immunoSEQ multiplex PCR, while the TCRdb copy is restricted to in-frame clones and leaves out a portion. The table has around 330,000 clones, 88% seen once; the top ten hold about 1.5%. The sequenced sample consisted of peripheral blood. The receptor source for this set is a woman aged 25-40 years with COVID-19, enrolled during active disease.

The gene calls are TRBV5-6 and TRBJ2-7; 7 bases are a match to TRBD2. J lost 3 bases, V lost 6 bases, and 12 bases had no gene match. Germline-derived CDR1 and CDR2 are SGHDT and YYEEEE. The CDR3 consists of 15 residues. The DNA for the CDR3 is TGTGCCAGCAACACCTGGGGGGGTTCCCTCTACGAGCAGTACTTC. This sequence encodes CASNTWGGSLYEQYF.

CDR3: CASSQLAGGLSTDTQYF. The CDR3 DNA reads as TGTGCCAGCAGCCAACTAGCGGGGGGGCTTAGCACAGATACGCAGTATTTT. J is TRBJ2-3 and V is TRBV3-1 (or the pseudogene TRBV3-2); 12 positions agree with TRBD2. The V gene's germline CDR1 is LGHDT and CDR2 YNNKEL (reference sequence). With V trimmed by 2 bases and J by 0 bases, 3 bases remained unmatched. This CDR3 spans 17 amino acids.

This clone appeared a few times. The rearrangement joins TRBV3-1 (or the pseudogene TRBV3-2) to TRBJ2-5; D is undetermined. Germline assignment: CDR1 LGHDT and CDR2 YNNKEL (reference sequence). This CDR3 has 15 residues. V dropped 2 bases and J dropped 0 bases, with 10 bases sitting between them. As DNA, the CDR3 is TGTGCCAGCAGCCAACAACATAATTACCAAGAGACCCAGTACTTC. Translation gives CASSQQHNYQETQYF.

The J gene is TRBJ2-3, the V gene TRBV3-1 (or the pseudogene TRBV3-2); a weak D match, TRBD2 (6 bases). CDR1 LGHDT and CDR2 YNNKEL come from the germline V gene (reference sequence). This CDR3 has 11 residues. The V and J ends lost 3 bases and 8 bases respectively, with 6 bases between them. CDR3 in amino acids: CASSQGGTQYF. CDR3 nucleotide sequence: TGTGCCAGCAGCCAGGGAGGTACGCAGTATTTT.

V is TRBV3-1 (or the pseudogene TRBV3-2) and J is TRBJ2-5; no clear D gene. This CDR3 region has 14 residues. V shed 0 bases and J shed 4 bases, with 9 bases lying between them. The germline CDR1 and CDR2 sequences are LGHDT and YNNKEL (reference sequence). CDR3 residues: CASSQDPTGETQYF. The CDR3 DNA reads TGTGCCAGCAGCCAAGATCCCACGGGAGAGACCCAGTACTTC.

The CDR3 reads CAGGGTNEKLFF. The CDR3 region has the DNA TGTGCTGGGGGGGGTACTAATGAAAAACTGTTTTTT. V gene TRBV30 combines with J gene TRBJ1-4; D may be TRBD1 (5 bases). Germline V gene data show CDR1 as GTSNPN and CDR2 as SVGIG (reference sequence). The CDR3 is 12 amino acids.

The J gene is TRBJ1-5, the V gene TRBV7-2, with 7 bases matching TRBD1. This CDR3 contains 15 residues. J was trimmed by 1 base and V by 7 bases; bases with no gene match: 7. Germline CDR1 is SGHTA and CDR2 is FQGNSA. The CDR3 spells CASTLGRGSNQPQHF. As DNA, the CDR3 is TGTGCCAGCACCCTAGGCAGGGGGAGCAATCAGCCCCAGCATTTT.

The rearrangement uses TRBV7-6 and TRBJ2-7; TRBD2 is a possible D gene (6 bases). There are 11 residues in the CDR3. The germline V and J ends were trimmed by 7 bases and 4 bases, with 8 bases remaining between them. Per germline, CDR1 SGHVS and CDR2 FNYEAQ. CDR3 sequence: CASTSGYEQYV. Here the CDR3 DNA reads TGTGCCAGCACAAGCGGGTACGAGCAGTACGTC.